The 15 T cell receptor beta chains in this list originate from one sample, sequenced in a study of T cell clonality in common variable immunodeficiency. Assay: immunoSEQ multiplex PCR; the TCRdb copy retains only in-frame clones and omits some. The sample is made up of tens of thousands of clones, none counted only once. Material for sequencing was peripheral blood mononuclear cells. These receptors all stem from a person aged 18 to 70 in good health.

This clone was detected ten times or more. The read ends 3 residues early relative to the CDR3; the germline J gene fills the gap. The chain has TRBV9 and TRBJ1-6; TRBD1 matches at 7 bases. The length of the CDR3 is 14 residues. Germline loops: CDR1 SGDLS, CDR2 YYNGEE. V lost 4 bases to trimming and J lost 6 bases; unmatched junction nucleotides: 4. The CDR3 loop is CASSHGTVNSPLHF. CDR3 bases read: TGTGCCAGCAGCCACGGGACAGTTAATTCACCC.

At least ten counts were recorded for this clone. Sequencing ends 3 residues short of the CDR3 end; the germline J gene provides the rest. The V and J genes are TRBV2 and TRBJ2-1; the match to TRBD2 covers 9 bases. Germline CDR1 and CDR2: SNHLY and FYNNEI. With V trimmed by 6 bases and J by 5 bases, 5 bases remained unmatched. The CDR3 is 14 amino acids. Partial CDR3 DNA: TGTGCCAGCAGCCCTAGCGGGGACGACAATGAG. Protein sequence: CASSPSGDDNE. The entire CDR3 reads CASSPSGDDNEQFF.

This clone was counted ten times or more. The read halts 3 residues ahead of the CDR3 end, with the missing end drawn from the germline J gene. The genes are TRBV5-1 and TRBJ2-1; 10 bases are a match to TRBD2. V lost 3 bases, J lost 0 bases, and 3 bases stayed unmatched. Germline CDR1 reads SGHRS; CDR2 reads YFSETQ. The CDR3 length is 16 residues. The sequenced part of the CDR3 DNA is TGCGCCAGCAGCTCATCTAGCGGGGGCTCCTACAATGAG. The encoded protein is CASSSSSGGSYNE. The entire CDR3 is CASSSSSGGSYNEQFF.

This clone appeared many times. CDR3 DNA, as far as it was read: TGTGCCAGCAGCTCCCGGGGGACTAGCGGAGTCAATGAG. This sequence encodes CASSSRGTSGVNE. The complete CDR3 reads CASSSRGTSGVNEQFF. V gene TRBV7-3 combines with J gene TRBJ2-1, with 11 bases lining up with TRBD2. The read halts 3 residues ahead of the CDR3 end, with the missing end drawn from the germline J gene. Germline assignment: CDR1 SGHTA and CDR2 FQGTGA. This CDR3 contains 16 residues. Unmatched junction bases numbered 8, after V lost 4 bases and J lost 6 bases.

This clone occurred many times. Coverage ceases 3 residues before the CDR3 finishes, and the germline J gene fills in the end. The same CDR3 also results from other DNA sequences found in this sample. The rearrangement links TRBV5-1 to TRBJ1-1, with TRBD1 as a possible D gene (5 bases). Trimming shortened V by 2 bases and J by 2 bases, and 7 bases separated the two germline ends. This CDR3 is 13 amino acids long. The V gene's germline CDR1 is SGHRS and CDR2 YFSETQ. This CDR3 is CASSLTGNTEAFF. The sequenced part of the CDR3 DNA is TGCGCCAGCAGCTTAACAGGAAACACTGAA.

This clone has ten or more counts. The read falls 3 residues short of the CDR3 end, and the missing part is taken from the germline J gene. The rearrangement links TRBV19 to TRBJ2-1, with TRBD2 as a possible D gene (7 bases). The CDR3 length is 12 residues. Germline V lookup: CDR1 LNHDA, CDR2 SQIVND (reference sequence). V dropped 7 bases and J dropped 9 bases, with 13 bases sitting between them. Incomplete CDR3 DNA: TGTGCCAGTAAATCCGGGGGGCTTGAG. Translated, it gives CASKSGGLE. In full, the CDR3 reads CASKSGGLEQFF.

This clone was picked up a small number of times. The read stops 3 residues short of the end of the CDR3; the missing end is completed from the germline J gene. The V call is TRBV5-8, the J call TRBJ1-5; 8 positions match TRBD1. Unmatched junction bases numbered 4, after V lost 2 bases and J lost 6 bases. The CDR3 runs 14 residues. CDR1 and CDR2 (germline): SGHTS, YDEGEE. CDR3 bases read: TGTGCCAGCAGCTTCAGGGGGCAGGTTCAGCCC. Protein: CASSFRGQVQP. Given in full, the CDR3 is CASSFRGQVQPQHF.

This clone has a count of ten or more. The CDR3 extends 3 residues past the end of the read, so its final part is completed from the germline J gene. The chain employs TRBV2 and TRBJ2-3, with TRBD2 identical over 8 bases. Germline assignment: CDR1 SNHLY and CDR2 FYNNEI. J was trimmed by 2 bases and V by 10 bases; bases with no gene match: 5. The CDR3 extends over 13 amino acids. CDR3 sequence: CATKLAATDTQYF. Incomplete CDR3 DNA: TGTGCCACGAAACTAGCGGCCACAGATACG. Based on the CDR3 plus reference TRBV2 and TRBJ2-3, the full variable domain is EPEVTQTPSHQVTQMGQEVILRCVPISNHLYFYWYRQILGQKVEFLVSFYNNEISEKSEIFDDQFSVERPDGSNFTLKIRSTKLEDSAMYFCATKLAATDTQYFGPGTRLTVL.

As to this clone: The read ends 3 residues early relative to the CDR3; the germline J gene fills the gap. The chain joins TRBV7-6 to TRBJ2-1, with D possibly matching TRBD2 (7 bases). Germline V gene sequence: CDR1 SGHVS, CDR2 FNYEAQ. The V and J ends lost 5 bases and 9 bases respectively, with 23 bases between them. This CDR3 region has 16 residues. The CDR3 bases that were read are TGTGCCAGCAGCCAGACAGGACTAGACGCCGGGGTTGAG. Protein product: CASSQTGLDAGVE. The full-length CDR3 reads as CASSQTGLDAGVEQFF.

At least ten counts were recorded for this clone. The CDR3 extends 3 residues past the end of the read, so its final part is completed from the germline J gene. This chain joins TRBV7-9 and TRBJ1-3, with 7 bases fitting TRBD1. With 3 bases clipped from V and 0 bases from J, the junction kept 2 bases outside the gene matches. This CDR3 has 15 residues. Germline V CDR1 and CDR2: SEHNR, FQNEAQ (reference sequence). CDR3 loop: CASSLGQPSGNTIYF. The part of the CDR3 DNA that was read is TGTGCCAGCAGCTTGGGACAGCCCTCTGGAAACACC.

This clone was picked up many times. The read terminates 3 residues before the CDR3 end, so the remaining end is supplied by the germline J gene. V gene TRBV20-1 combines with J gene TRBJ1-1, with a tentative D call TRBD1 (6 bases). This CDR3 region has 15 residues. V dropped 1 base and J dropped 1 base, with 13 bases sitting between them. Germline V gene lookup returns CDR1 DFQATT and CDR2 SNEGSKA (reference sequence). The CDR3 is CSARVRPGANTEAFF. The CDR3 DNA, read in part, is TGCAGTGCTAGAGTTCGACCAGGGGCGAACACTGAA.

This clone has at least ten counts. The missing CDR3 end, 3 residues past where the read stops, is filled in from the germline J gene. The chain is built from TRBV13 and TRBJ1-2, with 11 nucleotides matching TRBD1. The ends lost 3 bases at V and 4 bases at J; junction bases unmatched: 10. The germline V gene encodes CDR1 PRHDT and CDR2 FYEKMQ (reference sequence). The CDR3 runs 17 residues. The CDR3 reads CASSLGFGQGAGYGYTF. CDR3 DNA (partial): TGTGCCAGCAGCTTGGGGTTCGGACAGGGGGCTGGCTATGGC.

This clone was detected ten times or more. The CDR3 is cut off 3 residues early in the read; its end comes from the germline J gene. The chain carries TRBV12-3 or TRBV12-4 and TRBJ2-5; perhaps TRBD2 as D (7 bases). V was shortened by 7 bases and J by 4 bases, with 16 bases between the two germline ends. The length of the CDR3 is 14 residues. The sequenced CDR3 bases are TGTGCCAGCAACGCGAGGGGGGGAGCAGAGACC. Amino acids: CASNARGGAET. The entire CDR3 protein is CASNARGGAETQYF.

This clone was detected ten times or more. The CDR3 extends 3 residues past the end of the read, so its final part is completed from the germline J gene. This sequence joins TRBV20-1 and TRBJ2-3; TRBD2 matches at 11 bases. V dropped 3 bases and J dropped 2; count of bases not matched to a gene: 7. Germline V gene sequence: CDR1 DFQATT, CDR2 SNEGSKA (reference sequence). CDR3 size: 16 residues. CDR3 region: CSASASGLADTDTQYF. CDR3 DNA, as far as it was read: TGCAGTGCTAGCGCATCGGGACTAGCGGACACAGATACG.

This clone has at least ten counts. The CDR3 end lies 3 residues beyond the end of the read and is filled in from the germline J gene. The V gene is TRBV30, the J gene TRBJ2-6; no clear D. The CDR3 spans 13 residues. Trimming pared 6 bases from V and 0 bases from J, leaving 6 bases between. Germline V gene sequence: CDR1 GTSNPN, CDR2 SVGIG (reference sequence). The CDR3 bases that were read are TGTGCCTGCCGCGTCTCTGGGGCCAACGTC. Its translation: CACRVSGANV. The whole CDR3 sequence is CACRVSGANVLTF.